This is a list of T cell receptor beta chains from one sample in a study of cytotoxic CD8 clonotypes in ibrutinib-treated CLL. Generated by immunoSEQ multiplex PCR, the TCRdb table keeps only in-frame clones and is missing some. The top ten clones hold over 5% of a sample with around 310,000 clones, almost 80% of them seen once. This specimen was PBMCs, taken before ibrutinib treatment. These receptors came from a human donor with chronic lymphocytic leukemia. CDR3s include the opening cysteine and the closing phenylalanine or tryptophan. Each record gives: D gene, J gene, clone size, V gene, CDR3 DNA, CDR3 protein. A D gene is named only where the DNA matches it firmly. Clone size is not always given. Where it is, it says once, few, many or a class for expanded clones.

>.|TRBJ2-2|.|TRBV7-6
TGTGCCAGCAGCTTAAACACCCCAGCGGTAAACACCGGGGAGCTGTTTTTT
CASSLNTPAVNTGELFF
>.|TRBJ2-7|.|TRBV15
TGTGCCACCAGCAGAGTACTCAAGACGAGGGCGGCCGATTCCTACGAGCAGTACTTC
CATSRVLKTRAADSYEQYF
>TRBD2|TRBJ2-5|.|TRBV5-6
TGTGCCAGCAGCTTGCGCGGGAGGCCCATAGAGACCCAGTACTTC
CASSLRGRPIETQYF
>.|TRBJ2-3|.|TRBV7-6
TGTGCCAGCAGCCTAATTCCGGGATCCTTACTCACAGATACGCAGTATTTT
CASSLIPGSLLTDTQYF
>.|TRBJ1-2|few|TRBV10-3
TGTGCCATCAGTGCAGGGGACTTGAGCTACACCTTC
CAISAGDLSYTF
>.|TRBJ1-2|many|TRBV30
TGTGCCTGGACCACGGAACCCTATGGCTACACCTTC
CAWTTEPYGYTF
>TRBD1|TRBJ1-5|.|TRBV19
TGTGCCAGCAGACAGGGGAATCAGCCCCAGCATTTT
CASRQGNQPQHF
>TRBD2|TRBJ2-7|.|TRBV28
TGTGCCAGCAGCCAAGGGACTAGCGGGATCACCTACGAGCAGTACTTC
CASSQGTSGITYEQYF
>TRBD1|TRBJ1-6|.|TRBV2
TGTGCCAGTAAAGGGACAGGGAATAATTCACCCCTCCACTTT
CASKGTGNNSPLHF
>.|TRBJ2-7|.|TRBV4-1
TGCGCCAGCAGCCAAGTCAACTATCCCTACGAGCAGTACTTC
CASSQVNYPYEQYF
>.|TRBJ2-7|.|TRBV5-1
TGCGCCAGCAGCTTGTTTTCGGTCGAAATGGCGCCGTACTTC
CASSLFSVEMAPYF
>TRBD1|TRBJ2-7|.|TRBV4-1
TGCGCCAGCAGCCTAGACAGGGGTGACGAGCAGTACTTC
CASSLDRGDEQYF
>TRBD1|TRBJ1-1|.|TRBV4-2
TGTGCCAGCAGCCAAGACGGACAGGGTTTGAACACTGAAGCTTTCTTT
CASSQDGQGLNTEAFF
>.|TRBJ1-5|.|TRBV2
TGTGCCAGCAGTGGCGCGAGGCTGAATCAGCCCCAGCATTTT
CASSGARLNQPQHF
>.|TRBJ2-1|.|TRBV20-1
TGCAGTGCTAGGACTCAGTATGTGCAGTTCTTC
CSARTQYVQFF
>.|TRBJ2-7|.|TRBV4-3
TGCGCCAGCAGCCAAGAGGGGTCCTACGAGCAGTACTTC
CASSQEGSYEQYF
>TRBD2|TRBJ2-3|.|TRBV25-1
TGTGCCAGCAGTATAGCGGGGAGGAGCACAGATACGCAGTATTTT
CASSIAGRSTDTQYF
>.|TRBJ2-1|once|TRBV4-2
TGTGCCAGCAGCCAAGAGTGGCTAGCCAATGAGCAGTTCTTC
CASSQEWLANEQFF